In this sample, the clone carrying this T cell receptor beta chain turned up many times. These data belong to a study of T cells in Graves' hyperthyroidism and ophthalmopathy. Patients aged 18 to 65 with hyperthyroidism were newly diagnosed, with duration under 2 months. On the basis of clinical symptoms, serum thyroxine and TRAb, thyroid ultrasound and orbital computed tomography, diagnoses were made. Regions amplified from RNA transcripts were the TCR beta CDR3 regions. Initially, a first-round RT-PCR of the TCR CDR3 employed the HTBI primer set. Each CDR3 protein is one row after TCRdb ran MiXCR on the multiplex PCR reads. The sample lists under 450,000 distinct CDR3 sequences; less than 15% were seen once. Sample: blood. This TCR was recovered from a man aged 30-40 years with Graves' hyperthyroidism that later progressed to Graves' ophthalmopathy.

CDR3 sequence (DNA): TGTGCCAGTCGGGGGACAACTAACTATGGCTACACCTTC. This gives the protein CASRGTTNYGYTF. The J gene is TRBJ1-2, the V gene TRBV2; D possibly corresponds to TRBD1 (6 bases). The CDR3 runs to 13 residues. Trimming left V 9 bases short and J 0 bases short, with 11 bases between. Germline V CDR1 and CDR2: SNHLY, FYNNEI.